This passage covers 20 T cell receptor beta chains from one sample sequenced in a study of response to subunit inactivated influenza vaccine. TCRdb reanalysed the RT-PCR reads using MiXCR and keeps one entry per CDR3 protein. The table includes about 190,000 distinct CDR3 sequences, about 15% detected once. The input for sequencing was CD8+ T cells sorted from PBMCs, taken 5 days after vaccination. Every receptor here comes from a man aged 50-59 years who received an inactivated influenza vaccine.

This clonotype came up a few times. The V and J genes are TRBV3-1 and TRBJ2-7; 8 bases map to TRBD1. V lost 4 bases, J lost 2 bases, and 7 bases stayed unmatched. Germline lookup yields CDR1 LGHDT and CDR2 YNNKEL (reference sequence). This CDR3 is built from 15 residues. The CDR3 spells CASSPLGQETYEQYF. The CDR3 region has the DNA TGTGCCAGCAGCCCATTGGGACAGGAGACCTACGAGCAGTACTTC.

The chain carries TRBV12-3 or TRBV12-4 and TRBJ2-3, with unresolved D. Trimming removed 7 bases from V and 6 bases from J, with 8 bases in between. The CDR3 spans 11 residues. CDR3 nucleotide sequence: TGTGCCAGCACCACCGGGGATACGCAGTATTTT. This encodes CASTTGDTQYF.

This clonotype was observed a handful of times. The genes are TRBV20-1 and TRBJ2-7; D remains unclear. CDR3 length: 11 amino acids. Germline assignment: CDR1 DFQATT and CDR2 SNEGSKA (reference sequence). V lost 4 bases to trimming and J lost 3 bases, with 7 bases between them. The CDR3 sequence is CSAIPDYEQYF. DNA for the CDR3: TGCAGTGCTATCCCCGACTACGAGCAGTACTTC.

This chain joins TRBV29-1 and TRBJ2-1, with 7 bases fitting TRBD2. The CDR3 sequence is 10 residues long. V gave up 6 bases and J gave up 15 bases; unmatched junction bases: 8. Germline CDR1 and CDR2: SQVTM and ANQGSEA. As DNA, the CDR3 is TGCAGCGTGGTTGCGGGAGTTCCGTTCTTC. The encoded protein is CSVVAGVPFF.

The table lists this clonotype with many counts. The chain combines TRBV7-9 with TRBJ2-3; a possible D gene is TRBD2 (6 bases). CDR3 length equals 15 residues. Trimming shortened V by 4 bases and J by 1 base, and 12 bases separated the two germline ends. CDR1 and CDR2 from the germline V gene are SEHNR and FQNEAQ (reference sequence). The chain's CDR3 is CASSYTGVGTDTQYF. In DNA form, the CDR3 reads TGTGCCAGCAGCTACACGGGAGTTGGCACAGATACGCAGTATTTT. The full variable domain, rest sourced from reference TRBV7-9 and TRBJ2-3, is DTGVSQNPRHKITKRGQNVTFRCDPISEHNRLYWYRQTLGQGPEFLTYFQNEAQLEKSRLLSDRFSAERPKGSFSTLEIQRTEQGDSAMYLCASSYTGVGTDTQYFGPGTRLTVL.

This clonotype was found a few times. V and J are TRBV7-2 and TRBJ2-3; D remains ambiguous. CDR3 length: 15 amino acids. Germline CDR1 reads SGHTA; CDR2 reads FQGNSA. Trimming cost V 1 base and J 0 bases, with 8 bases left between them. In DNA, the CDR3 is TGTGCCAGCAGCTTAGGGCAGTCTAGCACAGATACGCAGTATTTT. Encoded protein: CASSLGQSSTDTQYF.

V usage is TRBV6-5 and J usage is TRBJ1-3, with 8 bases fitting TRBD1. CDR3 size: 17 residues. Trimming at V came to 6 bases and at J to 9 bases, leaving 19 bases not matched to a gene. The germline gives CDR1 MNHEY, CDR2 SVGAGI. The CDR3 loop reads CASSPPTDRVFRGTIYF. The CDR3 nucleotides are TGTGCCAGCAGCCCCCCCACGGACAGGGTCTTTCGGGGCACCATATATTTT.

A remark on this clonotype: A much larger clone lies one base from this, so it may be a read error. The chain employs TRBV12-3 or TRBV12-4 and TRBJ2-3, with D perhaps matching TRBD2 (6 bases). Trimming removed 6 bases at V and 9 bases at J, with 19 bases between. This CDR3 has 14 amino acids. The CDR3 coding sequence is TGTGCCAGCAGCCCCGGAGGGGCTAAGGGCACGCAGTATTTT. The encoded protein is CASSPGGAKGTQYF.

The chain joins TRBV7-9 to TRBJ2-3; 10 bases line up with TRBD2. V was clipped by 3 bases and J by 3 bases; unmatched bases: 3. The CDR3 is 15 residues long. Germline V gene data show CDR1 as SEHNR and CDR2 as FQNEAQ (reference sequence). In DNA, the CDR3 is TGTGCCAGCAGCTTTGGACTAGCGGAGACAGATACGCAGTATTTT. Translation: CASSFGLAETDTQYF.

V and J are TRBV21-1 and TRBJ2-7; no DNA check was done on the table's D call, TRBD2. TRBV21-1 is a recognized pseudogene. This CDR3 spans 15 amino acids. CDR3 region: CASSKKGRGAYEQYF. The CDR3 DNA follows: TGTGCCAGCAGCAAAAAGGGCAGGGGCGCCTACGAGCAGTACTTC.

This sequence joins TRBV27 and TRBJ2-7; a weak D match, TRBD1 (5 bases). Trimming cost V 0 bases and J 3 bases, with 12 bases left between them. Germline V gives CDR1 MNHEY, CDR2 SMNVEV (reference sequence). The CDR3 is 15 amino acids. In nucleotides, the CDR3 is TGTGCCAGCAGTTTATCGGCAGGGATGGTCTACGAGCAGTACTTC. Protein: CASSLSAGMVYEQYF.

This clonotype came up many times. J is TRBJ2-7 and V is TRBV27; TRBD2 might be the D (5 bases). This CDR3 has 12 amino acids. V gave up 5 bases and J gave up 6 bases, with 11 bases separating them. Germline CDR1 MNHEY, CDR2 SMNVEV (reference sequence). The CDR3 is CASSPAGGEQYF. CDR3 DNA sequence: TGTGCCAGCAGTCCCGCCGGAGGCGAGCAGTACTTC.

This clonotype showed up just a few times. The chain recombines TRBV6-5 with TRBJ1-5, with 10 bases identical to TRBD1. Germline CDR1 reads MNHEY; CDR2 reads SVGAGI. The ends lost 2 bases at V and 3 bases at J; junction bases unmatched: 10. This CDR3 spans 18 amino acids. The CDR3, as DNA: TGTGCCAGCAGTTACCCCAACCCGGGACAGGGGTTCAATCAGCCCCAGCATTTT. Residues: CASSYPNPGQGFNQPQHF.

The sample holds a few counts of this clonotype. The CDR3 nucleotides are TGTGCCAGCAGCGGGGCAAGGAACACTGAAGCTTTCTTT. Residues: CASSGARNTEAFF. The rearrangement links TRBV27 to TRBJ1-1; a weak D match, TRBD1 (5 bases). V was cut by 6 bases and J by 1 base, with 9 bases left in between. The CDR3 contains 13 residues. CDR1 is MNHEY and CDR2 is SMNVEV in the germline V gene (reference sequence).

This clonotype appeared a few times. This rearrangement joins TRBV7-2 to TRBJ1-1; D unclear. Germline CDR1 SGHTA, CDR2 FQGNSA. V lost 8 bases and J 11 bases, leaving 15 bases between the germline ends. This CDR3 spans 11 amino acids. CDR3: CASETTGWAFF. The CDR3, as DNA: TGTGCCAGCGAAACTACGGGGTGGGCTTTCTTT. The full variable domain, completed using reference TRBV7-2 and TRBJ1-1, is GAGVSQSPSNKVTEKGKDVELRCDPISGHTALYWYRQSLGQGLEFLIYFQGNSAPDKSGLPSDRFSAERTGGSVSTLTIQRTQQEDSAVYLCASETTGWAFFGQGTRLTVV.

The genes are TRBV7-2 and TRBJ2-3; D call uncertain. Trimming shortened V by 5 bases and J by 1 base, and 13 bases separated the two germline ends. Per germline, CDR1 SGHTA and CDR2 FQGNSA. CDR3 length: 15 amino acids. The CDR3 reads CASSQMGLGTDTQYF. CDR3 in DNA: TGTGCCAGCAGCCAGATGGGATTGGGCACAGATACGCAGTATTTT.

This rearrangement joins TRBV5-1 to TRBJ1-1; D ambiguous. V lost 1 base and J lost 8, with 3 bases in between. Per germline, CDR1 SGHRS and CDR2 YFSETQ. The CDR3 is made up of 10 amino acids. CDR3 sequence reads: CASSLPEAFF. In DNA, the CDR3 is TGCGCCAGCAGCTTGCCCGAAGCTTTCTTT.

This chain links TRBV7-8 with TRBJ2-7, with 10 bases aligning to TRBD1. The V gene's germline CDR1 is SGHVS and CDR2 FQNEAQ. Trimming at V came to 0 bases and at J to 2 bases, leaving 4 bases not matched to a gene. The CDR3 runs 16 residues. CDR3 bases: TGTGCCAGCAGCTTAGCGTGGGGACAGGGGACCTACGAGCAGTACTTC. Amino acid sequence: CASSLAWGQGTYEQYF.

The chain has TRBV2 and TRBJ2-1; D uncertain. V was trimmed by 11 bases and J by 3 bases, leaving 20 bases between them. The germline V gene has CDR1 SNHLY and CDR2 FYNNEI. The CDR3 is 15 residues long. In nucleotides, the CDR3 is TGTGCCGCAAGACCCGACTCGAACCACTACAATGAGCAGTTCTTC. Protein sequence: CAARPDSNHYNEQFF.

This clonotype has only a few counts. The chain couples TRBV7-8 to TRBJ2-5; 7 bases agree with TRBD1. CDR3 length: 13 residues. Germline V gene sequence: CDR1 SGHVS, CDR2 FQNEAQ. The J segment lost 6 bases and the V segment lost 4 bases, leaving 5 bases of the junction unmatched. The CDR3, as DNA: TGTGCCAGCAGCTCGCCACAGGGGAAGACCCAGTACTTC. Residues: CASSSPQGKTQYF.